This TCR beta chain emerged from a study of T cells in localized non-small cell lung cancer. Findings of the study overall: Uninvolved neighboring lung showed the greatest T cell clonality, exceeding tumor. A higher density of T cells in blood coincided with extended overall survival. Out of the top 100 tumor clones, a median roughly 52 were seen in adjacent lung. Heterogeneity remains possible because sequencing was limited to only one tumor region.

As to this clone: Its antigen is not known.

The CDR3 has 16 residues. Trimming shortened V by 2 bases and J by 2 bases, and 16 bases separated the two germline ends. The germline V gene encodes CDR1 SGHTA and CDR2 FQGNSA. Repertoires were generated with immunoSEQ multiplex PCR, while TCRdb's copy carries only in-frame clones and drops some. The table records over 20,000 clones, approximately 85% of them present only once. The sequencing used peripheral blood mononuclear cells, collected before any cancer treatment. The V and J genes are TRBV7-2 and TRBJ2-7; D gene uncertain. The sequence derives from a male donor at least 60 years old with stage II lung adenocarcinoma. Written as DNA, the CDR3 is TGTGCCAGCAGCTTACAAAGGGCCTGGCAGACCTACGAGCAGTACTTC. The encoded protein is CASSLQRAWQTYEQYF.